The 15 T cell receptor beta chains below all came from one sample that was sequenced in a study of cytomegalovirus exposure and HLA in healthy donors. Sequencing used immunoSEQ multiplex PCR; TCRdb keeps in-frame clones, though not all of them. The sample lists more than 150,000 clones, around 84% occurring once. Sequenced: PBMCs. These receptors came from a young man in good health and CMV-seropositive.

The gene calls are TRBV2 and TRBJ2-2; D possibly corresponds to TRBD1 (6 bases). Germline V lookup: CDR1 SNHLY, CDR2 FYNNEI. V shed 10 bases and J shed 6 bases, with 21 bases lying between them. CDR3 length: 15 residues. CDR3 in amino acids: CATRLQGRSPGELFF. CDR3 sequence (DNA): TGTGCCACAAGATTACAGGGTCGGAGTCCCGGGGAGCTGTTTTTT.

This chain connects TRBV5-6 to TRBJ1-3; D not resolved. The V gene lost 1 base and the J gene lost 4 bases, with 3 bases spanning the gap. This CDR3 has 12 amino acids. CDR1 and CDR2 (germline): SGHDT, YYEEEE. CDR3 region: CASSLRGNTIYF. The CDR3, as DNA: TGTGCCAGCAGCTTGCGGGGAAACACCATATATTTT.

This chain connects TRBV13 to TRBJ2-3; TRBD2 matches at 11 bases. With V trimmed by 3 bases and J by 2 bases, 10 bases remained unmatched. This CDR3 contains 18 residues. The germline V gene has CDR1 PRHDT and CDR2 FYEKMQ (reference sequence). Written as DNA, the CDR3 is TGTGCCAGCAGCTTTAGTTGGGCTAGCGGGAGGTCCACAGATACGCAGTATTTT. This translates into CASSFSWASGRSTDTQYF.

The chain recombines TRBV13 with TRBJ1-3, with TRBD1 identical over 9 bases. Per the germline V gene, CDR1 is PRHDT and CDR2 is FYEKMQ (reference sequence). J was trimmed by 0 bases and V by 2 bases; bases with no gene match: 8. The CDR3 length is 18 residues. DNA for the CDR3: TGTGCCAGCAGCTTAATAGGGACAGGGATGTACTCTGGAAACACCATATATTTT. This translates into CASSLIGTGMYSGNTIYF.

This clone appeared a single time. V is TRBV27 and J is TRBJ2-3; D is unclear. Trimming shortened V by 4 bases and J by 3 bases, and 8 bases separated the two germline ends. Germline-derived CDR1 and CDR2 are MNHEY and SMNVEV (reference sequence). The CDR3 has 13 residues. The CDR3 loop is CASSYTVTDTQYF. The CDR3 DNA follows: TGTGCCAGCAGTTATACGGTGACAGATACGCAGTATTTT.

The chain uses TRBV14 and TRBJ1-2; 8 nucleotides match TRBD1. V lost 2 bases and J lost 4; bases outside the gene matches: 6. This CDR3 is built from 15 residues. The V gene's germline CDR1 is SGHDN and CDR2 FVKESK. The CDR3 nucleotides read TGTGCCAGCAGCCAAAACAGGGGGGCCAGCTATGGCTACACCTTC. This translates into CASSQNRGASYGYTF.

The rearrangement uses TRBV5-1 and TRBJ2-7; 14 bases agree with TRBD2. Germline V gene lookup returns CDR1 SGHRS and CDR2 YFSETQ. The junction had 5 bases not matched to a gene; V was cut back by 3 bases and J by 6 bases. The CDR3 has 15 amino acids. Written as DNA, the CDR3 is TGCGCCAGCAGCTCGGGACTAGCGGGAGTTGCCGAGCAGTACTTC. As protein: CASSSGLAGVAEQYF.

The V gene is TRBV2, the J gene TRBJ2-2, with TRBD1 matching 7 bases. The CDR3 sequence is 13 residues long. The germline gives CDR1 SNHLY, CDR2 FYNNEI. The V segment lost 6 bases and the J segment 8 bases; nucleotides outside the gene matches: 6. The CDR3 spells CASRDDRAGELFF. CDR3 sequence (DNA): TGTGCCAGCAGAGATGACAGGGCTGGGGAGCTGTTTTTT.

The V call is TRBV19, the J call TRBJ1-1, with a possible D match to TRBD1 (6 bases). Trimming removed 3 bases at V and 6 bases at J, with 11 bases between. The CDR3 sequence is 13 residues long. The germline V gene has CDR1 LNHDA and CDR2 SQIVND (reference sequence). The CDR3 spells CASSIRGYPEAFF. CDR3 bases: TGTGCCAGTAGTATCAGGGGATATCCTGAAGCTTTCTTT.

The J gene is TRBJ1-5, the V gene TRBV30; 9 nucleotides align to TRBD1. The trim removed 5 bases at V and 4 bases at J, leaving 12 bases unmatched. Germline loops: CDR1 GTSNPN, CDR2 SVGIG (reference sequence). This CDR3 comprises 16 residues. The CDR3 is CAWATGGPGQNQPQHF. The DNA for the CDR3 is TGTGCCTGGGCCACAGGGGGCCCAGGGCAGAATCAGCCCCAGCATTTT.

V usage is TRBV18 and J usage is TRBJ1-5, with 7 bases identical to TRBD1. This CDR3 contains 14 residues. The germline V gene has CDR1 KGHSH and CDR2 LQKENI. The V gene end was trimmed by 6 bases and the J gene end by 1 base; junction bases not matched to a gene: 3. In DNA, the CDR3 is TGTGCCAGCTCGTCAGGGGGGAGCAATCAGCCCCAGCATTTT. Protein product: CASSSGGSNQPQHF.

V usage is TRBV11-3 and J usage is TRBJ2-3, with D possibly being TRBD1 (6 bases). Per germline, CDR1 SGHNT and CDR2 YENEEA. There are 16 residues in the CDR3. V dropped 5 bases and J dropped 6 bases, with 21 bases sitting between them. The CDR3 reads CASSQEGGEGADTQYF. In DNA form, the CDR3 reads TGTGCCAGCAGCCAAGAAGGGGGAGAAGGGGCCGATACGCAGTATTTT.

This clone was counted a single time. J is TRBJ2-7 and V is TRBV28; weak D call: TRBD1 (5 bases). Germline-derived CDR1 and CDR2 are MDHEN and SYDVKM. This CDR3 region has 14 residues. V lost 3 bases to trimming and J lost 2 bases, with 11 bases between them. DNA of the CDR3: TGTGCCAGCAGTTTGGATCCAGGGACCTACGAGCAGTACTTC. This gives the protein CASSLDPGTYEQYF.

V gene TRBV19 combines with J gene TRBJ2-7, with D uncertain. The CDR3 contains 14 residues. CDR1 and CDR2 (germline): LNHDA, SQIVND (reference sequence). V lost 2 bases and J 3 bases, leaving 11 bases between the germline ends. The CDR3 loop is CASSIRQDSYEQYF. The CDR3 nucleotides are TGTGCCAGTAGTATACGGCAGGATAGCTACGAGCAGTACTTC.

The chain couples TRBV7-9 to TRBJ2-7; TRBD2 matches 9 bases. The germline gives CDR1 SEHNR, CDR2 FQNEAQ (reference sequence). The CDR3 spans 14 residues. J was trimmed by 6 bases and V by 0 bases; bases with no gene match: 3. The CDR3: CASSLALGLAEQYF. CDR3 sequence (DNA): TGTGCCAGCAGCTTAGCCCTGGGACTAGCCGAGCAGTACTTC.